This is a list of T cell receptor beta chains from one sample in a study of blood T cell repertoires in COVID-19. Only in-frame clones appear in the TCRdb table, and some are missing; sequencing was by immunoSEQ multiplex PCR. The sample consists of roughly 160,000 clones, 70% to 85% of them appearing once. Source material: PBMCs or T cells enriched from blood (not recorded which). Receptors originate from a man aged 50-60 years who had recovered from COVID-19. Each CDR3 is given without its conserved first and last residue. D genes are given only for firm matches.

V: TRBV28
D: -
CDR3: ASSLGPSPLH

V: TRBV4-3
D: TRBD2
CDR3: ASSQDRSGGGTDTQY

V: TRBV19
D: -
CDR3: ASSTADSGSFYEQY

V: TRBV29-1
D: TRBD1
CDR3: SVEVRTGTNGYT

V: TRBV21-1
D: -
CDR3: ASSTHPGGITEAF

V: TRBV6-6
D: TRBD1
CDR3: ASRNQGDFDSPLH

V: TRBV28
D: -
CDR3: ASSWSKDSNQPQH

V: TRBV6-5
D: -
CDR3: ASSSLMNADTQY

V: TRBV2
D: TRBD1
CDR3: ASRGDSQRELF

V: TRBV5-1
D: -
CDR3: ASSLGGTASYEQY

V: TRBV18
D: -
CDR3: ASSPDRNNQPQH

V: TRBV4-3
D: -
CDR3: ASSQGPGPNYGYT

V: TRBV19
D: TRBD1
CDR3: ASSMYQTGQGYNEQF

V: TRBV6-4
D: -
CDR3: ASSAGDVYNEQF

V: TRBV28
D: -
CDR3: ASTLRGSNGYT

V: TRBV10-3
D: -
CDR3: AINDETMGTEAF

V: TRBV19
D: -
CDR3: ASSRGGIGVEQF

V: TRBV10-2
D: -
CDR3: ASRAGSYNEQF

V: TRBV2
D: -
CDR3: ASQGTTNEKLF

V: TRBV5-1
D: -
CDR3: ASRVGVQGPNTEAF

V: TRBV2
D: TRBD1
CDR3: ASSQTGGNTEAF

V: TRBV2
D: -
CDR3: ASSNQTPNTEAF

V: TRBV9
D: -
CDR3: ASSANVAEQPQH

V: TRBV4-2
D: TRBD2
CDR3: ASSPSGTSGGLKSNEQF

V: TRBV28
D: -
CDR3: ASSLSQGSSGANVLT

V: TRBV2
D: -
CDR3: ASSLLVGTNEKLF

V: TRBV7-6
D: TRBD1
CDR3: ASSLNSGQGNQPQH

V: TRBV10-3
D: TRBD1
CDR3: AIKPGTGNNEQF

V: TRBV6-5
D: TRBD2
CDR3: ASTPGLAETYEQY

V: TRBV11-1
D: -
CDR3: ASSPTEGHLADTQY

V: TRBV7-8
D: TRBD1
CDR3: ASSLGPGTVNTEAF

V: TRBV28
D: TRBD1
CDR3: ASSSAGQGPYEQY

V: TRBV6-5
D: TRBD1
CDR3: ASTHDRVNSPLH

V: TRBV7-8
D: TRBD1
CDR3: ASSGLLYRGSSPLH

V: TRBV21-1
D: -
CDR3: ASSKGVRQRGPQH

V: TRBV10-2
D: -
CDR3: ASSGGPALAGNEQF

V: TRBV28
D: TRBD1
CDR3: ASRTGGISNQPQH

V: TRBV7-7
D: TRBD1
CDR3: ASSLDRAGELF

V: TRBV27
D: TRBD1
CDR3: ASQETGRKTNEKLF

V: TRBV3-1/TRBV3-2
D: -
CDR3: ASSQGAGGYGYT

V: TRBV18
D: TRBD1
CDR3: ASSHTGDNQPQH

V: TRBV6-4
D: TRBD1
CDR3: ASSDGRTGEAF

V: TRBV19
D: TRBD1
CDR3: ASRDRGRNTEAF

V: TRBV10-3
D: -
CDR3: AISSNQETQY

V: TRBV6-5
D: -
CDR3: ASTRTGLGAYEQY

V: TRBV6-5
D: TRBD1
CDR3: ASSLRTGGIYEQY

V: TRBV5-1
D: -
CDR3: ASSRQGNTGELF

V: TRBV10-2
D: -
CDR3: ASSESVDEQY

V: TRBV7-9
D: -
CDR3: ASSPTAFRTQY

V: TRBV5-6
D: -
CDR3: ASSLAQGSYGYT

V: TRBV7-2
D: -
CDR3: ASRRTITSGNTIY

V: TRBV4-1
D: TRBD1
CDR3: ASSQEDRVGPQH

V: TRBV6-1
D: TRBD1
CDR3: ASSDHRGLNQPQH

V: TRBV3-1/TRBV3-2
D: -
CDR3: ASSQGSRVGYGYT

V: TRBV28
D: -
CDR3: ASSLVRGEQF

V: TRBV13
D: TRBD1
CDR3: ASSLGQPFAVGSKNIQY

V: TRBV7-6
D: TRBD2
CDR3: ASSPRGGYQETQY